This TCR beta chain was sequenced in a study of blood T cell repertoires in COVID-19. Per the authors' pipeline: How many nucleated cells were present was estimated from reference gene primer amplification. Data came from immunoSEQ multiplex PCR; TCRdb stores just in-frame clones and leaves some out. V and J calls and clone size are given by that table; D and trimming were obtained from the DNA. Among 130,000 to 150,000 clones listed, around 82% were seen once. The sequenced material came from peripheral blood. The sequence was obtained from a man aged 60 to 75 with acute or convalescent COVID-19.

CDR3 in DNA: TGTGCCAGCAGTTACGGTTCGGGGGGAGGTCAGCCCCAGCATTTT. It codes for CASSYGSGGGQPQHF. The rearrangement joins TRBV6-5 to TRBJ1-5; possible D gene TRBD1, 5 bases. V was pared by 2 bases and J by 6 bases, with 14 bases between. Germline V gene lookup returns CDR1 MNHEY and CDR2 SVGAGI. The CDR3 runs 15 residues.